These 12 T cell receptor beta chains originate from one sample sequenced in a study of blood T cells in healthy people across ages. Through a sample-barcoded 5' primer and a J-beta primer mix, a second PCR was run for roughly 7 to 12 cycles. TCRdb ran MiXCR on the 5' RACE reads and lists one entry per CDR3 protein. Of some 1.5 million distinct CDR3 sequences in the sample, roughly two fifths are singletons; the top ten hold under 5%. What was sequenced was blood. Receptors originate from a woman aged 18-29 years in good health.

Remarks on this clonotype: Relative to the germline gene, one junction end is altered; a read error may explain this. The chain uses TRBV4-3 and TRBJ1-5; D is possibly TRBD1 (5 bases). Looked up from germline, CDR1 is LGHNA and CDR2 is YSLEER. This CDR3 has 14 residues. The CDR3 loop reads CASSQDWGNRPQHF. The CDR3 DNA follows: TGCGCCAGCAGCCAAGATTGGGGGAATCGGCCCCAGCATTTT.

This sequence joins TRBV4-3 and TRBJ2-3; 12 bases fit TRBD1. Germline loops: CDR1 LGHNA, CDR2 YSLEER. This CDR3 has 17 amino acids. V shed 3 bases, J shed 2 bases, and the junction held 6 bases outside the gene matches. CDR3 sequence reads: CASSQGGQGALTDTQYF. The DNA of the CDR3 is TGCGCCAGCAGCCAGGGGGGACAGGGGGCCCTCACAGATACGCAGTATTTT.

The chain joins TRBV7-8 to TRBJ2-6; D is undetermined. Germline CDR1 and CDR2: SGHVS and FQNEAQ. V was pared by 3 bases and J by 1 base, with 7 bases between. The CDR3 sequence is 15 residues long. The CDR3: CASSFNPSGANVLTF. The CDR3 region has the DNA TGTGCCAGCAGCTTCAACCCGTCTGGGGCCAACGTCCTGACTTTC.

This sequence joins TRBV19 and TRBJ2-1, with 8 positions matching TRBD2. The CDR3 runs to 15 residues. J was trimmed by 7 bases and V by 3 bases; bases with no gene match: 8. CDR1 and CDR2 (germline): LNHDA, SQIVND (reference sequence). Written as DNA, the CDR3 is TGTGCCAGTAGTATCTTGGCGGGGGGTGGGAATGAGCAGTTCTTC. Amino acids: CASSILAGGGNEQFF.

The chain combines TRBV24-1 with TRBJ2-7; 9 nucleotides match TRBD1. Germline CDR1 reads KGHDR; CDR2 reads SFDVKD. Unmatched junction bases numbered 6, after V lost 10 bases and J lost 0 bases. The CDR3 consists of 14 residues. The CDR3 nucleotides are TGTGCCACGGACAGGGGACGGAGCTCCTACGAGCAGTACTTC. Translation: CATDRGRSSYEQYF.

Ten or more counts support this clonotype. The gene calls are TRBV4-3 and TRBJ2-3; 8 bases are shared with TRBD2. The ends lost 1 base at V and 0 bases at J; junction bases unmatched: 3. The CDR3 has 16 amino acids. Germline V gene data show CDR1 as LGHNA and CDR2 as YSLEER. The CDR3 DNA is TGCGCCAGCAGCCAAGCGTCTAGCGGGAGCACAGATACGCAGTATTTT. It is translated as CASSQASSGSTDTQYF.

The chain recombines TRBV20-1 with TRBJ2-5; the match to TRBD1 covers 11 bases. The CDR3 loop spans 12 amino acids. The V and J ends lost 7 bases and 3 bases, in that order; junction bases with no gene match: 1. Per the germline V gene, CDR1 is DFQATT and CDR2 is SNEGSKA (reference sequence). Here the CDR3 reads CSVGQGEETQYF. The CDR3 DNA reads TGCAGTGTGGGACAGGGGGAAGAGACCCAGTACTTC.

V and J are TRBV12-3 or TRBV12-4 and TRBJ1-5; D is undetermined. Trimming removed 6 bases at V and 3 bases at J, with 9 bases between. The length of the CDR3 is 13 residues. The CDR3 region has the DNA TGTGCCAGCAGCGCGGACTACAATCAGCCCCAGCATTTT. This sequence encodes CASSADYNQPQHF.

V and J are TRBV4-3 and TRBJ1-2; D not resolved. The V and J ends lost 2 bases and 6 bases respectively, with 22 bases between them. Germline V CDR1 and CDR2: LGHNA, YSLEER. This CDR3 is 17 amino acids long. CDR3 protein: CASSQSAVPNDGDGYTF. CDR3 in DNA: TGCGCCAGCAGCCAATCAGCCGTACCTAATGACGGCGATGGCTACACCTTC.

There are a few counts of this clonotype. This sequence joins TRBV9 and TRBJ2-5; D call uncertain. Trimming pared 4 bases from V and 1 base from J, leaving 11 bases between. Germline CDR1 reads SGDLS; CDR2 reads YYNGEE. The length of the CDR3 is 14 residues. CDR3 nucleotides: TGTGCCAGCAGCCTTGGACGGAGCCAAGAGACCCAGTACTTC. Translating gives CASSLGRSQETQYF.

This clonotype showed up just a few times. The gene calls are TRBV7-2 and TRBJ2-3, with a weak D call TRBD2 (5 bases). Trimming took off 2 bases at V and 2 bases at J, with 14 bases between the two ends. CDR3 length: 16 amino acids. Germline V gene sequence: CDR1 SGHTA, CDR2 FQGNSA. The CDR3 DNA reads as TGTGCCAGCAGCTTAAGGACTTTAGCGAACACAGATACGCAGTATTTT. It yields the protein CASSLRTLANTDTQYF.

V and J are TRBV7-8 and TRBJ2-2, with D tentatively TRBD1 (6 bases). Trimming left V 4 bases short and J 6 bases short, with 12 bases between. This CDR3 has 14 amino acids. Germline CDR1 and CDR2: SGHVS and FQNEAQ. The CDR3 loop is CASSSTQGSGELFF. CDR3 coding DNA: TGTGCCAGCAGCTCCACCCAGGGGTCCGGGGAGCTGTTTTTT.